This is a list of T cell receptor beta chains from one sample in a study of T cells in Graves' hyperthyroidism and ophthalmopathy. TCRdb analysed the multiplex PCR reads with MiXCR anew, one entry per CDR3 protein. The sample records roughly 300,000 distinct CDR3 sequences, over 11% being singletons. The sample comprised blood. Receptor source: a woman in her thirties with Graves' hyperthyroidism. The CDR3 runs from the conserved cysteine through the conserved F or W. The order of the fields is D gene, V gene, clone size, J gene, CDR3 DNA, CDR3 protein. D genes are given only for firm matches. Part of the rows lack a size; the others show once, few, many or a class for expanded clones.

d_gene: -; v_gene: TRBV10-1; abundance: -; j_gene: TRBJ2-1; CDR3nt: TGCGCCAGCAGTGAAGGGCAGGGGTCACACAATGAGCAGTTCTTC; CDR3aa: CASSEGQGSHNEQFF
d_gene: -; v_gene: TRBV7-9; abundance: -; j_gene: TRBJ2-5; CDR3nt: TGTGCCAGCAGCTTGGCGGAAAATTACCAAGAGACCCAGTACTTC; CDR3aa: CASSLAENYQETQYF
d_gene: -; v_gene: TRBV19; abundance: many; j_gene: TRBJ2-1; CDR3nt: TGTGCCAGTACCGCCTTCCGGGACTCTTACAATGAGCAGTTCTTC; CDR3aa: CASTAFRDSYNEQFF
d_gene: TRBD1; v_gene: TRBV29-1; abundance: -; j_gene: TRBJ1-1; CDR3nt: TGCAGCGTTGTGAGACAGGGGGCGAGCACTGAAGCTTTCTTT; CDR3aa: CSVVRQGASTEAFF
d_gene: -; v_gene: TRBV11-2; abundance: many; j_gene: TRBJ2-6; CDR3nt: TGTGCCAGCAGCTTAGTTCGGAGCTCTGGGGCCAACGTCCTGACTTTC; CDR3aa: CASSLVRSSGANVLTF
d_gene: -; v_gene: TRBV15; abundance: many; j_gene: TRBJ2-1; CDR3nt: TGTGCCACCAGCATCTCTACTAGAAGTGAGCAGTTCTTC; CDR3aa: CATSISTRSEQFF
d_gene: -; v_gene: TRBV7-3; abundance: few; j_gene: TRBJ2-6; CDR3nt: TGTGCCAGCAGCGAAGGGGGGGGTACTGGGGCCAACGTCCTGACTTTC; CDR3aa: CASSEGGGTGANVLTF
d_gene: TRBD1; v_gene: TRBV20-1; abundance: -; j_gene: TRBJ1-3; CDR3nt: TGCAGTGCTAGAGAGCACGGACAGGGGATTGGCACCATATATTTT; CDR3aa: CSAREHGQGIGTIYF
d_gene: TRBD1; v_gene: TRBV12-3/TRBV12-4; abundance: many; j_gene: TRBJ2-2; CDR3nt: TGTGCCAGCAGACAGGGGCCTCCCGGGGAGCTGTTTTTT; CDR3aa: CASRQGPPGELFF
d_gene: TRBD2; v_gene: TRBV3-1; abundance: many; j_gene: TRBJ2-7; CDR3nt: TGTGCCAGCACGGGCGGGGGGAGCTACGAGCAGTACTTC; CDR3aa: CASTGGGSYEQYF
d_gene: -; v_gene: TRBV28; abundance: -; j_gene: TRBJ2-1; CDR3nt: TGTGCCAGCAGTTTATCACAGGGAGGGCCATCTGAGCAGTTCTTC; CDR3aa: CASSLSQGGPSEQFF
d_gene: -; v_gene: TRBV5-6; abundance: -; j_gene: TRBJ1-5; CDR3nt: TGTGCCAGCAGCTTGGGAGGAGTGGGGCCCCAGCATTTT; CDR3aa: CASSLGGVGPQHF
d_gene: -; v_gene: TRBV7-8; abundance: many; j_gene: TRBJ2-2; CDR3nt: TGTGCCAGCAGCTTAGAGGCTAGCTTCGGATCCGGGGAGCTGTTTTTT; CDR3aa: CASSLEASFGSGELFF
d_gene: TRBD1; v_gene: TRBV5-6; abundance: few; j_gene: TRBJ2-1; CDR3nt: TGTGCCAGCAGCTTTGTCTCGGGACAGGGCGCGGAGCAGTTCTTC; CDR3aa: CASSFVSGQGAEQFF
d_gene: -; v_gene: TRBV20-1; abundance: many; j_gene: TRBJ2-7; CDR3nt: TGCAGTGCTAGCCGGGACGGATACGAGCAGTACTTC; CDR3aa: CSASRDGYEQYF
d_gene: -; v_gene: TRBV28; abundance: many; j_gene: TRBJ2-2; CDR3nt: TGTGCCAGCAGTTTGGAAACCGGGGAGCTGTTTTTT; CDR3aa: CASSLETGELFF
d_gene: -; v_gene: TRBV27; abundance: many; j_gene: TRBJ1-2; CDR3nt: TGTGCCGTGCGGAGGGGAAATGGCTACACCTTC; CDR3aa: CAVRRGNGYTF
d_gene: -; v_gene: TRBV7-9; abundance: few; j_gene: TRBJ1-2; CDR3nt: TGTGCCAGCAGCCCCGACAGTACCTATGGCTACACCTTC; CDR3aa: CASSPDSTYGYTF
d_gene: -; v_gene: TRBV9; abundance: few; j_gene: TRBJ2-2; CDR3nt: TGTGCCAGCAGCCCGTCCGCCGGGGAGCTGTTTTTT; CDR3aa: CASSPSAGELFF
d_gene: -; v_gene: TRBV7-8; abundance: many; j_gene: TRBJ1-5; CDR3nt: TGTGCCAGCAGCTCGCAATTTCAGCCCCAGCATTTT; CDR3aa: CASSSQFQPQHF
d_gene: -; v_gene: TRBV27; abundance: many; j_gene: TRBJ2-3; CDR3nt: TGTGCCAGCACCCCCGCGGGGACAGATACGCAGTATTTT; CDR3aa: CASTPAGTDTQYF
d_gene: -; v_gene: TRBV7-8; abundance: -; j_gene: TRBJ2-7; CDR3nt: TGTGCCAGCAGCTCCTGGCGGGAGCAGTACTTC; CDR3aa: CASSSWREQYF
d_gene: TRBD1; v_gene: TRBV20-1; abundance: few; j_gene: TRBJ2-2; CDR3nt: TGCAGTGCTAGAGATAAGGCCAGGGGGCTCACCGAGGAGCTGTTTTTT; CDR3aa: CSARDKARGLTEELFF
d_gene: -; v_gene: TRBV18; abundance: -; j_gene: TRBJ2-7; CDR3nt: TGTGCCAGCTCGCCAATGGGACTTCCCTACGAGCAGTACTTC; CDR3aa: CASSPMGLPYEQYF
d_gene: -; v_gene: TRBV20-1; abundance: many; j_gene: TRBJ2-7; CDR3nt: TGCAGCCGACCAGACCCCCTGAACGAGCAGTACTTC; CDR3aa: CSRPDPLNEQYF
d_gene: -; v_gene: TRBV20-1; abundance: many; j_gene: TRBJ1-1; CDR3nt: TGCAGTGCTAGAGGTTTGGGGTACACTGAAGCTTTCTTT; CDR3aa: CSARGLGYTEAFF
d_gene: TRBD2; v_gene: TRBV30; abundance: many; j_gene: TRBJ2-2; CDR3nt: TGTGCCTGGTCCTCCGGGACTAGCGCGGGCGGGGAGCTGTTTTTT; CDR3aa: CAWSSGTSAGGELFF
d_gene: -; v_gene: TRBV5-6; abundance: few; j_gene: TRBJ1-1; CDR3nt: TGTGCCAGCAGCTTGGGGGTGCCGGGAACGCAAGAAGCTTTCTTT; CDR3aa: CASSLGVPGTQEAFF
d_gene: TRBD2; v_gene: TRBV7-2; abundance: -; j_gene: TRBJ2-5; CDR3nt: TGTGCCAGCAGTTTGGACGGGAGGGCTGGCGAGACCCAGTACTTC; CDR3aa: CASSLDGRAGETQYF
d_gene: -; v_gene: TRBV10-2; abundance: -; j_gene: TRBJ2-2; CDR3nt: TGCGCCAGCCAAGGGACTTTTGGGACCGGGGAGCTGTTTTTT; CDR3aa: CASQGTFGTGELFF
d_gene: -; v_gene: TRBV27; abundance: many; j_gene: TRBJ1-1; CDR3nt: TGTGCCAGCAGACCCCGGAGGGCCATGGAGGCTGAAGCTTTCTTT; CDR3aa: CASRPRRAMEAEAFF
d_gene: -; v_gene: TRBV25-1; abundance: few; j_gene: TRBJ1-1; CDR3nt: TGTGCCAGCAGTGATCCAGCCAGGGACACAAACACTGAAGCTTTCTTT; CDR3aa: CASSDPARDTNTEAFF
d_gene: TRBD2; v_gene: TRBV7-3; abundance: many; j_gene: TRBJ2-1; CDR3nt: TGTGCCAGCAGCGTTCTAGCGGGAGGAGGCAATGAGCAGTTCTTC; CDR3aa: CASSVLAGGGNEQFF
d_gene: -; v_gene: TRBV11-2; abundance: few; j_gene: TRBJ2-7; CDR3nt: TGTGCCAGCAGCCCCCAACGGGACGAGCAGTACTTC; CDR3aa: CASSPQRDEQYF
d_gene: -; v_gene: TRBV6-1; abundance: few; j_gene: TRBJ2-4; CDR3nt: TGTGCCAGCTCCGGGGAAACCAAAAACATTCAGTACTTC; CDR3aa: CASSGETKNIQYF
d_gene: TRBD2; v_gene: TRBV9; abundance: many; j_gene: TRBJ2-7; CDR3nt: TGTGCCAGCAGCTTTAGCGGGAGCCCCTACGAGCAGTACTTC; CDR3aa: CASSFSGSPYEQYF
d_gene: -; v_gene: TRBV7-2; abundance: -; j_gene: TRBJ2-1; CDR3nt: TGTGCCAGCAGCTATATAGACGATGAGCAGTTCTTC; CDR3aa: CASSYIDDEQFF
d_gene: -; v_gene: TRBV12-3/TRBV12-4; abundance: -; j_gene: TRBJ2-7; CDR3nt: TGTGCCAGCTCGTGGAGCGCGGGAAGCTCCTACGAGCAGTACTTC; CDR3aa: CASSWSAGSSYEQYF
d_gene: TRBD2; v_gene: TRBV6-2/TRBV6-3; abundance: few; j_gene: TRBJ2-1; CDR3nt: TGTGCCAGCATTTTTGCGGGAGGTAATGAGCAGTTCTTC; CDR3aa: CASIFAGGNEQFF
d_gene: -; v_gene: TRBV12-3/TRBV12-4; abundance: many; j_gene: TRBJ2-3; CDR3nt: TGTGCCAGCGAGAGAAGAGATACGCAGTATTTT; CDR3aa: CASERRDTQYF
d_gene: -; v_gene: TRBV12-3/TRBV12-4; abundance: many; j_gene: TRBJ2-1; CDR3nt: TGTGCCAGCAGGCCCACGGGGGATGAGCAGTTCTTC; CDR3aa: CASRPTGDEQFF
d_gene: TRBD2; v_gene: TRBV7-9; abundance: -; j_gene: TRBJ2-7; CDR3nt: TGTGCCAGCAGCCCCGGGACTAGGCCCTACGAGCAGTACTTC; CDR3aa: CASSPGTRPYEQYF